The 23 T cell receptor beta chains below come from one sample, sequenced in a study of shared clonotypes between healthy human individuals. Profiled with immunoSEQ multiplex PCR; TCRdb holds only in-frame clones, not every one. Of 400,000 to 600,000 clones in the sample, almost 80% are singletons; the top ten hold 9.5% to 15%. Sequences were obtained from PBMCs. These receptors came from a woman aged 40 to 55 in good health. Some clones in this sample may be carry-over from other donors' samples.

J is TRBJ2-1 and V is TRBV7-3; 9 bases match TRBD2. Per germline, CDR1 SGHTA and CDR2 FQGTGA. CDR3 size: 14 residues. V shed 1 base, J shed 10 bases, and the junction held 5 bases outside the gene matches. In DNA, the CDR3 is TGTGCCAGCAGCTTAATGGTAACTAGCGGGGAGCAGTTCTTC. Protein product: CASSLMVTSGEQFF.

The rearrangement joins TRBV28 to TRBJ1-1; 9 bases agree with TRBD1. CDR1 is MDHEN and CDR2 is SYDVKM in the germline V gene. The ends lost 3 bases at V and 5 bases at J; junction bases unmatched: 10. The CDR3 consists of 16 residues. In nucleotides, the CDR3 is TGTGCCAGCAGTTTTCCGATGACAGGGGGACGTACTGAAGCTTTCTTT. Translating gives CASSFPMTGGRTEAFF.

The rearrangement links TRBV19 to TRBJ2-7; D gene unclear. Germline V lookup: CDR1 LNHDA, CDR2 SQIVND (reference sequence). This CDR3 is 15 amino acids long. V lost 4 bases to trimming and J lost 0 bases, with 13 bases between them. The DNA for the CDR3 is TGTGCCAGTAGTACTGCTGCGACGAGCTCCTACGAGCAGTACTTC. Its translation: CASSTAATSSYEQYF.

This clone was counted ten times or more. The CDR3 nucleotides are TGCGCCAGCAGCACGACAGGGTTGAGGAGCTATGGCTACACCTTC. It yields the protein CASSTTGLRSYGYTF. The genes are TRBV5-1 and TRBJ1-2; TRBD1 matches 7 bases. V trimming: 4 bases; J trimming: 4 bases; junction bases outside the gene matches: 10. Germline CDR1 is SGHRS and CDR2 is YFSETQ. This CDR3 spans 15 amino acids.

The chain is built from TRBV7-9 and TRBJ2-7; D is ambiguous. The CDR3 runs to 12 residues. CDR1 and CDR2 from the germline V gene are SEHNR and FQNEAQ (reference sequence). Trimming removed 1 base at V and 13 bases at J, with 14 bases between. CDR3 nucleotides: TGTGCCAGCAGCTTAGACGTGGGGTCGCCATACTTC. It codes for CASSLDVGSPYF. Full variable domain (outside the CDR3, taken from reference TRBV7-9 and TRBJ2-7): DTGVSQNPRHKITKRGQNVTFRCDPISEHNRLYWYRQTLGQGPEFLTYFQNEAQLEKSRLLSDRFSAERPKGSFSTLEIQRTEQGDSAMYLCASSLDVGSPYFGPGTRLTVT.

This clone was counted once. The chain uses TRBV19 and TRBJ2-5; D call uncertain. CDR1 and CDR2 from the germline V gene are LNHDA and SQIVND (reference sequence). Trimming left V 4 bases short and J 1 base short, with 4 bases between. There are 12 residues in the CDR3. The CDR3 here is CASSSAQETQYF. The CDR3 DNA is TGTGCCAGTAGTAGTGCCCAAGAGACCCAGTACTTC.

This clone was seen only a few times. The V gene is TRBV29-1, the J gene TRBJ1-1, with 9 bases fitting TRBD1. CDR1 SQVTM and CDR2 ANQGSEA come from the germline V gene. V lost 7 bases to trimming and J lost 3 bases; unmatched junction nucleotides: 9. The CDR3 totals 14 residues. CDR3 in amino acids: CSGGQGIGHTEAFF. The CDR3, as DNA: TGCAGCGGTGGACAGGGGATTGGGCACACTGAAGCTTTCTTT.

This clone was detected only once. The chain combines TRBV28 with TRBJ1-2, with 7 bases aligning to TRBD1. Germline V CDR1 and CDR2: MDHEN, SYDVKM. The CDR3 runs 15 residues. V dropped 3 bases and J dropped 4; count of bases not matched to a gene: 8. The CDR3 DNA sequence: TGTGCCAGCAGTTTTCGGTCGGGACAGTCCTATGGCTACACCTTC. Translation gives CASSFRSGQSYGYTF.

The CDR3 region is CSAPGQGKNIQYF. The CDR3 DNA reads TGCAGCGCCCCCGGACAGGGTAAAAACATTCAGTACTTC. The J gene is TRBJ2-4, the V gene TRBV29-1; 8 nucleotides align to TRBD1. The CDR3 totals 13 residues. Trimming cost V 7 bases and J 4 bases; bases outside gene matches: 6. Germline V lookup: CDR1 SQVTM, CDR2 ANQGSEA.

This chain uses TRBV9 with TRBJ2-7; no clear D gene. This CDR3 is built from 15 residues. Trimming left V 2 bases short and J 1 base short, with 13 bases between. CDR1 is SGDLS and CDR2 is YYNGEE in the germline V gene. In DNA form, the CDR3 reads TGTGCCAGCAGCGTTGACGCGACGGCTTCCTACGAGCAGTACTTC. Its translation: CASSVDATASYEQYF.

This chain links TRBV11-2 with TRBJ2-3, with TRBD1 matching 7 bases. The CDR3 is 14 amino acids. With 3 bases clipped from V and 8 bases from J, the junction kept 8 bases outside the gene matches. Germline assignment: CDR1 SGHAT and CDR2 FQNNGV. The CDR3: CASSFQQGDGTQYF. The CDR3 coding sequence is TGTGCCAGCAGCTTCCAGCAGGGGGATGGTACGCAGTATTTT.

The genes are TRBV15 and TRBJ1-5; D is perhaps TRBD1 (5 bases). V was shortened by 0 bases and J by 6 bases, with 6 bases between the two germline ends. Germline V CDR1 and CDR2: LNHNV, YYDKDF (reference sequence). This CDR3 is 13 amino acids long. CDR3 region: CATSRDRAQPQHF. The CDR3 DNA reads TGTGCCACCAGCAGAGACAGGGCTCAGCCCCAGCATTTT.

Turning to this clone: It may be a read error: a sequence one base away is much more abundant. The gene calls are TRBV6-5 and TRBJ1-5; TRBD1 agrees at 8 bases. V was pared by 6 bases and J by 4 bases, with 8 bases of the junction left unmatched. Per the germline V gene, CDR1 is MNHEY and CDR2 is SVGAGI. This CDR3 has 15 amino acids. The CDR3 region has the DNA TGTGCCAGCAGCCAAGATTGGACAGGGAATCAGCCCCAGCATTTT. Translated: CASSQDWTGNQPQHF.

The chain couples TRBV11-2 to TRBJ2-5; possible D gene TRBD1, 5 bases. There are 15 residues in the CDR3. V was cut by 5 bases and J by 1 base, with 14 bases left in between. Germline assignment: CDR1 SGHAT and CDR2 FQNNGV. This CDR3 is CASSQVTDLQETQYF. The CDR3, as DNA: TGTGCCAGCAGCCAAGTGACAGACCTCCAAGAGACCCAGTACTTC.

The rearrangement uses TRBV5-1 and TRBJ2-1; 9 bases fit TRBD2. The CDR3 sequence is 17 residues long. V shed 4 bases and J 7 bases; nucleotides not matched to a gene: 15. The germline gives CDR1 SGHRS, CDR2 YFSETQ. CDR3 protein: CASSLRSMAGGNNEQFF. CDR3 DNA: TGCGCCAGCAGCCTACGGAGTATGGCGGGAGGGAATAATGAGCAGTTCTTC.

This chain links TRBV5-4 with TRBJ2-5; 11 bases agree with TRBD1. With 5 bases clipped from V and 4 bases from J, the junction kept 7 bases outside the gene matches. Germline V gene data show CDR1 as SGHNT and CDR2 as YYREEE (reference sequence). The CDR3 spans 15 residues. CDR3 nucleotides: TGTGCCAGCAGTTCGGACAGGGGGCGCGCAGAGACCCAGTACTTC. It codes for CASSSDRGRAETQYF.

The chain combines TRBV6-5 with TRBJ2-2; maybe TRBD1 (5 bases). Germline V gives CDR1 MNHEY, CDR2 SVGAGI. This CDR3 is built from 11 residues. Trimming took off 6 bases at V and 6 bases at J, with 5 bases between the two ends. The CDR3 DNA is TGTGCCAGCAGGGGGCCCGGGGAGCTGTTTTTT. Its translation is CASRGPGELFF.

The V call is TRBV5-4, the J call TRBJ2-5, with D unresolved. The CDR3 is 14 amino acids. V was shortened by 0 bases and J by 5 bases, with 11 bases between the two germline ends. Germline V CDR1 and CDR2: SGHNT, YYREEE (reference sequence). CDR3 region: CASSLGSTGETQYF. CDR3 DNA: TGTGCCAGCAGCTTGGGTTCGACTGGTGAGACCCAGTACTTC.

This clone was detected only a few times. This chain links TRBV5-1 with TRBJ1-2; 9 bases line up with TRBD1. This CDR3 comprises 13 residues. V dropped 2 bases and J dropped 8; count of bases not matched to a gene: 4. Germline CDR1 and CDR2: SGHRS and YFSETQ. CDR3 residues: CASSFGQGYGYTF. The CDR3 nucleotides are TGCGCCAGCAGCTTCGGACAGGGGTACGGCTACACCTTC.

The V and J genes are TRBV6-5 and TRBJ2-7; maybe TRBD1 (5 bases). This CDR3 comprises 14 residues. Germline lookup yields CDR1 MNHEY and CDR2 SVGAGI. Trimming stripped 6 bases from V and 2 bases from J, with 14 bases between. The CDR3 sequence: CASRQVTRPYEQYF. CDR3 bases: TGTGCCAGCAGACAGGTTACTCGGCCCTACGAGCAGTACTTC.

CDR3 sequence (DNA): TGTGCCAGCTCTCATGAGGACAGGGGGCCCTACGAGCAGTACTTC. Encoded protein: CASSHEDRGPYEQYF. This chain joins TRBV5-5 and TRBJ2-7; 11 bases align to TRBD1. J was trimmed by 2 bases and V by 7 bases; bases with no gene match: 8. Germline V gene sequence: CDR1 SGHKS, CDR2 YYEKEE (reference sequence). This CDR3 contains 15 residues.

The chain uses TRBV15 and TRBJ1-1; D remains ambiguous. The CDR3 totals 12 residues. The germline V gene has CDR1 LNHNV and CDR2 YYDKDF (reference sequence). Trimming removed 4 bases at V and 1 base at J, with 4 bases between. CDR3 protein: CATSIRNTEAFF. The CDR3 DNA follows: TGTGCCACCAGCATCCGGAACACTGAAGCTTTCTTT.

This clone was recorded once. Other DNA sequences in this specimen translate into the identical CDR3. V and J are TRBV15 and TRBJ2-7; D unclear. The CDR3 is made up of 13 amino acids. The germline V gene has CDR1 LNHNV and CDR2 YYDKDF (reference sequence). Trimming stripped 0 bases from V and 3 bases from J, with 6 bases between. The CDR3 region has the DNA TGTGCCACCAGCAGAGATCGAAGCTACGAGCAGTACTTC. Translated: CATSRDRSYEQYF. Supplemented by reference TRBV15 and TRBJ2-7, the full variable domain reads DAMVIQNPRYQVTQFGKPVTLSCSQTLNHNVMYWYQQKSSQAPKLLFHYYDKDFNNEADTPDNFQSRRPNTSFCFLDIRSPGLGDTAMYLCATSRDRSYEQYFGPGTRLTVT.